The 21 T cell receptor beta chains given below trace back to one sample, sequenced in a study of neoadjuvant anti-PD-1 for oral cavity cancer. Repertoires were generated with immunoSEQ multiplex PCR, while TCRdb's copy carries only in-frame clones and drops some. Here the sample spans 14,000 or so clones, 65% being singletons. Specimen: PBMCs, collected before nivolumab (anti-PD-1) treatment. The receptors were sampled from a person aged 40-85 years with oral cavity squamous cell carcinoma.

The chain recombines TRBV5-1 with TRBJ2-3; 7 bases match TRBD1. The V and J ends lost 4 bases and 0 bases, in that order; junction bases with no gene match: 8. This CDR3 has 16 amino acids. CDR1 and CDR2 (germline): SGHRS, YFSETQ. CDR3 loop: CASSTDRFSSTDTQYF. In nucleotides, the CDR3 is TGCGCCAGCAGCACGGACAGGTTTTCTAGCACAGATACGCAGTATTTT.

This clone was observed a handful of times. The chain combines TRBV5-6 with TRBJ1-2, with D perhaps TRBD1 (6 bases). The V end was cut by 2 bases, the J end by 5 bases, with 10 bases between. Germline V gene sequence: CDR1 SGHDT, CDR2 YYEEEE. The CDR3 covers 13 residues. Here the CDR3 DNA reads TGTGCCAGCAGCTTTAGGGGGAATTATGGCTACACCTTC. Encoded protein: CASSFRGNYGYTF. Full variable domain (missing parts from reference TRBV5-6 and TRBJ1-2): DAGVTQSPTHLIKTRGQQVTLRCSPKSGHDTVSWYQQALGQGPQFIFQYYEEEERQRGNFPDRFSGHQFPNYSSELNVNALLLGDSALYLCASSFRGNYGYTFGSGTRLTVV.

This clone was recorded once. The rearrangement links TRBV6-5 to TRBJ1-4; 9 bases map to TRBD1. In germline, CDR1 is MNHEY, CDR2 SVGAGI. The junction had 3 bases not matched to a gene; V was cut back by 0 bases and J by 7 bases. The CDR3 consists of 15 residues. The CDR3 region is CASSYSGTGSEKLFF. The DNA of the CDR3 is TGTGCCAGCAGTTACTCCGGGACAGGGTCTGAAAAACTGTTTTTT.

V and J are TRBV30 and TRBJ1-1; D is undetermined. From germline, CDR1 is GTSNPN and CDR2 SVGIG (reference sequence). V lost 4 bases and J lost 0, with 15 bases in between. The CDR3 extends over 15 amino acids. The CDR3 loop reads CAWTRAGDLNTEAFF. The CDR3 DNA sequence: TGTGCCTGGACGCGGGCAGGAGACCTGAACACTGAAGCTTTCTTT.

This rearrangement joins TRBV28 to TRBJ1-3, with D possibly being TRBD1 (5 bases). Between the trimmed V and J ends, which lost 7 bases and 0 bases, there was a span of 10 bases. CDR3 length: 14 residues. CDR1 and CDR2 (germline): MDHEN, SYDVKM. CDR3 nucleotides: TGTGCCAGCACCCCCGGGGGCTCTGGAAACACCATATATTTT. This gives the protein CASTPGGSGNTIYF. The complete variable domain, with remaining parts taken from reference TRBV28 and TRBJ1-3, reads DVKVTQSSRYLVKRTGEKVFLECVQDMDHENMFWYRQDPGLGLRLIYFSYDVKMKEKGDIPEGYSVSREKKERFSLILESASTNQTSMYLCASTPGGSGNTIYFGEGSWLTVV.

The gene calls are TRBV4-1 and TRBJ2-7; 7 bases are shared with TRBD1. The ends lost 0 bases at V and 2 bases at J; junction bases unmatched: 4. This CDR3 spans 15 amino acids. The germline V gene encodes CDR1 MGHRA and CDR2 YSYEKL. The CDR3 nucleotides read TGCGCCAGCAGCCAAGAGGACAGGAGAACCTACGAGCAGTACTTC. It yields the protein CASSQEDRRTYEQYF.

The V call is TRBV6-5, the J call TRBJ1-5, with D hard to call. Germline loops: CDR1 MNHEY, CDR2 SVGAGI. There are 13 residues in the CDR3. Trimming took off 6 bases at V and 6 bases at J, with 12 bases between the two ends. This CDR3 reads CASSPPWGQPQHF. DNA for the CDR3: TGTGCCAGCAGCCCCCCATGGGGTCAGCCCCAGCATTTT.

The chain links TRBV9 to TRBJ1-1; tentative D call: TRBD1 (5 bases). Germline-derived CDR1 and CDR2 are SGDLS and YYNGEE. V was trimmed by 1 base and J by 1 base, leaving 11 bases between them. The CDR3 contains 15 residues. CDR3 nucleotide sequence: TGTGCCAGCAGCGTATTGGGGACGGCGAACACTGAAGCTTTCTTT. Translating gives CASSVLGTANTEAFF.

This clone showed up just once. This chain uses TRBV2 with TRBJ2-2; D remains ambiguous. Trimming stripped 5 bases from V and 5 bases from J, with 6 bases between. The CDR3 contains 12 residues. The germline V gene encodes CDR1 SNHLY and CDR2 FYNNEI. The CDR3 spells CASSFDTGELFF. The CDR3 DNA sequence: TGTGCCAGCAGTTTTGATACCGGGGAGCTGTTTTTT.

V is TRBV27 and J is TRBJ1-1; D possibly corresponds to TRBD1 (5 bases). There are 15 residues in the CDR3. Looked up from germline, CDR1 is MNHEY and CDR2 is SMNVEV (reference sequence). The V end was cut by 4 bases, the J end by 3 bases, with 15 bases between. The CDR3 DNA reads TGTGCCAGCAGTTCTCACCGCGACAGACACACTGAAGCTTTCTTT. Its protein is CASSSHRDRHTEAFF.

The chain joins TRBV5-4 to TRBJ1-1, with D perhaps TRBD1 (5 bases). The CDR3 sequence is 15 residues long. The ends were cut back, 0 bases at V and 0 bases at J, with 9 bases in the middle. Germline lookup yields CDR1 SGHNT and CDR2 YYREEE (reference sequence). CDR3 sequence reads: CASSLGKGLNTEAFF. The CDR3 DNA reads TGTGCCAGCAGCTTGGGAAAGGGGTTGAACACTGAAGCTTTCTTT.

The chain links TRBV5-1 to TRBJ1-1, with D unresolved. The germline CDR1 and CDR2 sequences are SGHRS and YFSETQ. V was shortened by 0 bases and J by 1 base, with 10 bases between the two germline ends. The CDR3 is 15 amino acids. The CDR3 is CASSLAFVRNTEAFF. The CDR3 region has the DNA TGCGCCAGCAGCTTGGCCTTTGTAAGGAACACTGAAGCTTTCTTT.

The chain links TRBV2 to TRBJ1-2, with D possibly TRBD1 on 5 matching bases. Trimming cost V 8 bases and J 8 bases, with 15 bases left between them. CDR1 SNHLY and CDR2 FYNNEI come from the germline V gene. The CDR3 length is 12 residues. The CDR3 DNA follows: TGTGCCAGCCGGGGGGAGATCGGAGGCTACACCTTC. Translating gives CASRGEIGGYTF.

CDR3 DNA sequence: TGTGCCAGCAGCCAAGGTCAGGACCAACACCGTGGGGAGCTGTTTTTT. Its protein product is CASSQGQDQHRGELFF. The gene calls are TRBV14 and TRBJ2-2; D is unclear. Trimming pared 1 base from V and 8 bases from J, leaving 17 bases between. The CDR3 sequence is 16 residues long. CDR1 and CDR2 (germline): SGHDN, FVKESK.

V is TRBV11-2 and J is TRBJ1-2, with a tentative D call TRBD1 (5 bases). The CDR3 length is 14 residues. CDR1 and CDR2 from the germline V gene are SGHAT and FQNNGV. V dropped 5 bases and J dropped 4 bases, with 14 bases sitting between them. The CDR3 DNA is TGTGCCAGCAGCCCGGGGCCTCTCTTCTATGGCTACACCTTC. As protein: CASSPGPLFYGYTF.

This chain uses TRBV6-6 with TRBJ2-7; maybe TRBD2 (5 bases). There are 11 residues in the CDR3. The ends were cut back, 7 bases at V and 1 base at J, with 5 bases in the middle. CDR1 and CDR2 (germline): MNHNY, SVGAGI (reference sequence). The CDR3 nucleotides read TGTGCCAGCACGGGGTCCTACGAGCAGTACTTC. Encoded protein: CASTGSYEQYF.

This clone was seen a few times. The J gene is TRBJ1-1, the V gene TRBV29-1; possible D gene TRBD1, 5 bases. Per germline, CDR1 SQVTM and CDR2 ANQGSEA. The CDR3 sequence is 14 residues long. The V end lost 4 bases, the J end lost 0 bases, and 12 bases lay between the germline ends. The CDR3 region is CSVVTGVLNTEAFF. The CDR3 DNA is TGCAGCGTTGTTACGGGGGTCTTGAACACTGAAGCTTTCTTT.

The J gene is TRBJ2-3, the V gene TRBV5-4; TRBD2 matches 13 bases. Germline V gene lookup returns CDR1 SGHNT and CDR2 YYREEE (reference sequence). Trimming at V came to 0 bases and at J to 10 bases, leaving 20 bases not matched to a gene. There are 20 residues in the CDR3. The CDR3 loop reads CASSLAVSPRLAGGPSPQYF. The CDR3 DNA reads as TGTGCCAGCAGCTTGGCCGTTAGCCCAAGACTAGCGGGGGGCCCCTCTCCGCAGTATTTT.

The chain carries TRBV27 and TRBJ1-1; 8 nucleotides line up with TRBD1. Germline lookup yields CDR1 MNHEY and CDR2 SMNVEV (reference sequence). V lost 2 bases, J lost 4 bases, and 6 bases stayed unmatched. The CDR3 is 15 residues long. The CDR3 bases are TGTGCCAGCAGTTTACTAGGGACAGGAGGCACTGAAGCTTTCTTT. Protein: CASSLLGTGGTEAFF.

This clone was detected once. The CDR3: CASSFGVSTDTQYF. Written as DNA, the CDR3 is TGTGCCAGCAGCTTCGGGGTTAGCACAGATACGCAGTATTTT. The chain links TRBV7-9 to TRBJ2-3; the D gene is possibly TRBD2 (5 bases). This CDR3 spans 14 amino acids. Germline CDR1 is SEHNR and CDR2 is FQNEAQ (reference sequence). V was cut by 3 bases and J by 0 bases, with 7 bases left in between.

This chain joins TRBV7-8 and TRBJ1-6; 7 positions agree with TRBD1. V lost 2 bases, J lost 9 bases, and 7 bases stayed unmatched. The CDR3 totals 15 residues. The germline gives CDR1 SGHVS, CDR2 FQNEAQ. The CDR3 is CASSLKGQNLSPLHF. CDR3 in DNA: TGTGCCAGCAGCTTAAAGGGACAGAACCTTTCACCCCTCCACTTT.